This T cell receptor (beta chain) was identified during a study of T-cell memory formation after mild COVID-19. Study overall: Clusters of TCRs were largely donor specific.

A note on this clonotype: Its antigen is not identified.

From germline, CDR1 is LGHNT and CDR2 FRNRAP. The V gene lost 5 bases and the J gene lost 0 bases, with 14 bases spanning the gap. The CDR3 length is 15 residues. Using constant-segment primers, 5'RACE produced TCR alpha and TCR beta cDNA libraries carrying sample barcodes and UMIs. Each CDR3 protein is one row after TCRdb ran MiXCR on the 5' RACE reads. The repertoire consists of 350,000 to 450,000 distinct CDR3 sequences, with approximately 15% occurring once and the leading ten covering around a fifth. Whole-study findings and limits: Contracting clones localized mainly to CM and EM when CD4+ and mainly to EMRA when CD8+. Pre-infection memory harbored some responding clones, suggesting cross-reactive memory joined.

Sequencing was performed on PBMCs or a T cell subset sorted from them (not recorded which). The source is a man between 18 and 35 years old who had mild COVID-19 (a few samples of this study predate the infection). Cell type and time point are not known. V and J are TRBV12-5 and TRBJ2-7; D might be TRBD2 (6 bases). CDR3 sequence reads: CASGPSRGSSYEQYV. CDR3 coding DNA: TGTGCTAGTGGTCCATCCCGGGGGAGCTCCTACGAGCAGTACGTC.